This T cell receptor beta chain derives from a study of T-cell memory formation after mild COVID-19. TCRdb ran MiXCR on the 5' RACE reads and lists one entry per CDR3 protein. The sample contains about 150,000 distinct CDR3 sequences, over 10% of which appear only once. This clonotype was recorded a few times. The CDR3 sequence is 14 residues long. The V end lost 4 bases, the J end lost 2 bases, and 15 bases lay between the germline ends. Germline V gene data show CDR1 as DFQATT and CDR2 as SNEGSKA (reference sequence). This clonotype originated in a man between 18 and 29 years old who had mild COVID-19 (a few samples of this study predate the infection). Cell type and time point are not known. Sequenced input: PBMCs or a T cell subset sorted from them (not recorded which). J is TRBJ2-7 and V is TRBV20-1, with D possibly being TRBD1 (6 bases). The CDR3 nucleotides read TGCAGTGCTACACAGGGCTTTGGCGCCTACGAGCAGTACTTC. Translating gives CSATQGFGAYEQYF.